This TCR beta chain was sequenced in a study of T cells in Graves' hyperthyroidism and ophthalmopathy. Overall study findings and caveats: Most thyroid clonotypes that were expanded above 0.001 also turned up in blood.

In its sample, this clonotype was seen a few times. The antigen remains unidentified. The CDR3 is 13 amino acids. V lost 1 base, J lost 7 bases, and 10 bases lay in between. The germline V gene has CDR1 LNHNV and CDR2 YYDKDF (reference sequence). RNA transcripts provided the source from which TCR beta CDR3 regions were amplified. A first-round RT-PCR of the TCR CDR3 used the HTBI primer set. One entry per CDR3 protein, called by TCRdb with MiXCR from the multiplex PCR reads. The table shows over 450,000 distinct CDR3 sequences, with more than 15% occurring only once. Patients were excluded because of uncontrolled infection, other autoimmune disease, pregnancy or lactation. Based on clinical symptoms, serum thyroxine and TRAb, thyroid ultrasound and orbital computed tomography, diagnoses were reached.

The genes are TRBV15 and TRBJ1-1; D may be TRBD1 (5 bases). The specimen sequenced was blood. The receptor was derived from a woman younger than 35 with Graves' ophthalmopathy. The CDR3 loop reads CATSRAWDGEAFF. The DNA for the CDR3 is TGTGCCACCAGCAGAGCCTGGGACGGTGAAGCTTTCTTT.